This TCR beta chain was recovered during a study of T cell repertoires in cytomegalovirus infection. Study-wide context: CMV epitopes, recently identified HLA-C-restricted and well-studied HLA-B-restricted, were used. Matching HLA type and CMV infection were both indicated by public TCR beta signatures.

The CDR3 sequence is 16 residues long. Deletions cut 7 bases from V and 0 bases from J, with 18 bases between. This clonotype was found a few times. Its antigen is unidentified. TCRdb re-derived calls from the reads in MiXCR, one entry per CDR3 protein. Of some 590,000 distinct CDR3 sequences in the sample, almost 40% were seen once. The TCR comes from a human donor in good health (CMV status not recorded). Some clones in this sample may be carry-over from other donors' samples. This specimen was cultured PBMCs, taken from culture after CMV antigen stimulation. J is TRBJ1-1 and V is TRBV12-3 or TRBV12-4; D call uncertain. The CDR3 region is CASKGHGVLMNTEAFF. DNA for the CDR3: TGTGCCAGCAAGGGCCACGGCGTCCTAATGAACACTGAAGCTTTCTTT.